This TCR beta chain originates from a study of cytomegalovirus exposure and HLA in healthy donors. Across the whole study: Across about 400 genotyped donors, just over 80% landed in the Caucasian-associated ancestry cluster. Study-wide findings and caveats: In a later analysis, a missense DCLRE1C variant was linked to TCR beta V- and J-gene trimming. A highly shared variant cluster was judged a likely technical artifact.

The study ran its PCR with 60 Vbeta and 13 Jbeta primers. TCRdb keeps only in-frame clones here, not all; method: immunoSEQ multiplex PCR. The sample has around 94,000 clones; roughly 60% are singletons. Trimming at V came to 5 bases and at J to 2 bases, leaving 8 bases not matched to a gene. The CDR3 spans 15 residues. Germline V gives CDR1 MGHDK, CDR2 SYGVNS. For this donor, CMV serostatus was not recorded. As regards this clone: Antigen specificity is unknown.

Material: PBMCs. This receptor was obtained from a human donor in good health. The chain employs TRBV25-1 and TRBJ2-7; 8 bases line up with TRBD1. For the CDR3, the DNA is TGTGCCAGCAGTCCTAACCGGGACAGGCCCTACGAGCAGTACTTC. This codes for CASSPNRDRPYEQYF.